The rows below give T cell receptor beta chains drawn from one sample of a study of response to subunit inactivated influenza vaccine. In TCRdb, the RT-PCR reads were re-called with MiXCR into one record per CDR3 protein. The sample shows about 190,000 distinct CDR3 sequences, roughly an eighth of them seen only once. Sequencing used CD8+ T cells sorted from PBMCs, obtained 4 to 6 days after vaccination. These receptors came from a middle-aged man who received an inactivated influenza vaccine. The CDR3 runs from the conserved cysteine through the conserved F or W. The D gene is left open where the match is weak. Expanded clones are given a class, and other clones once, few, many or no size at all.

-,TRBV7-9,TRBJ2-2,few,TGTGCCAGCATAGAGGATGCGAACACCGGGGAGCTGTTTTTT,CASIEDANTGELFF
-,TRBV3-1,TRBJ2-5,-,TGTGCCAGCAGCTCCACGACCAGCCCAGGGGACCAGTACTTC,CASSSTTSPGDQYF
-,TRBV5-1,TRBJ2-2,-,TGCGCCAGCAGCCGAGACATCACCGGGGAGCTGTTTTTT,CASSRDITGELFF
-,TRBV12-3/TRBV12-4,TRBJ2-7,many,TGTGCCAGCAGTCAGGGGTCTAGCTCCTACGAGCAGTACTTC,CASSQGSSSYEQYF
-,TRBV27,TRBJ1-5,many,TGTGCCAGCAGTCGTGGACAGTACAATCAGCCCCAGCATTTT,CASSRGQYNQPQHF
TRBD1,TRBV24-1,TRBJ2-3,-,TGTGCCACCAGTGAGGCCGGACAGGCCTACACAGATACGCAGTATTTT,CATSEAGQAYTDTQYF
TRBD2,TRBV20-1,TRBJ2-1,few,TGCAGTGCTAGTGGAAGCGGGGGGCTGGAGAGCTCCTACAATGAGCAGTTCTTC,CSASGSGGLESSYNEQFF
TRBD1,TRBV6-1,TRBJ2-2,-,TGTGCCAGCAGTCCAGAGACAGGGGTGAACACCGGGGAGCTGTTTTTT,CASSPETGVNTGELFF
-,TRBV29-1,TRBJ2-1,-,TGCAGCGCAGTGGATATGAGGATGAATGAGCAGTTCTTC,CSAVDMRMNEQFF
-,TRBV15,TRBJ1-2,few,TGTGCCACCAGCGACGGACACAGGGAGATAAACTATGGCTACACCTTC,CATSDGHREINYGYTF
-,TRBV6-5,TRBJ1-1,few,TGTGCCAGCAGCCCTCGAGTTAGACTGAACACTGAAGCTTTCTTT,CASSPRVRLNTEAFF
-,TRBV29-1,TRBJ1-2,few,TGCAGCGTCGGGGTTAACTATGGCTACACCTTC,CSVGVNYGYTF
TRBD1,TRBV10-3,TRBJ1-6,once,TGTGCCATCAGTGGGCAGGGGGCTTTAGATTCACCCCTCCACTTT,CAISGQGALDSPLHF
TRBD1,TRBV29-1,TRBJ2-7,few,TGCAGCGTTGTTGGACAGGGGACCACCTACGAGCAGTACTTC,CSVVGQGTTYEQYF
TRBD2,TRBV27,TRBJ2-1,-,TGTGCCAGCAGTCCACGGACTAGCGGGAGGAATGAGCAGTTCTTC,CASSPRTSGRNEQFF
-,TRBV7-9,TRBJ2-3,-,TGTGCCAGCAGCTTCCTGTCAACAGAGACGCAGTATTTT,CASSFLSTETQYF
-,TRBV5-1,TRBJ1-5,-,TGCGCCAGCAGCTTTAATTTGAATCAGCCCCAGCATTTT,CASSFNLNQPQHF
-,TRBV7-9,TRBJ2-5,few,TGTGCCAGCAGCCCTGGACGAGCGACCCAGTACTTC,CASSPGRATQYF
TRBD2,TRBV27,TRBJ2-5,-,TGTGCCAGCAGGCCCCTGGGACTAGTCGCCCGGGCAGTGTACTTC,CASRPLGLVARAVYF
TRBD2,TRBV12-3/TRBV12-4,TRBJ2-1,-,TGTGCCAGCAGCCCCCCCCGGGGGGGGATGGACAATGAGCAGTTCTTC,CASSPPRGGMDNEQFF
-,TRBV6-2/TRBV6-3,TRBJ1-5,few,TGTGCCAGCAGTCCTCGGCGGGGGGCTGAGTATCAGCCCCAGCATTTT,CASSPRRGAEYQPQHF
TRBD2,TRBV12-3/TRBV12-4,TRBJ2-5,-,TGTGCCAGCAGTTTGGAAGGGGAGGGGACCCAGTACTTC,CASSLEGEGTQYF
-,TRBV21-1,TRBJ2-7,-,TGTGCCAGCAGCACCCACGGACTAGCGGGGGCTTACGAGCAGTACTTC,CASSTHGLAGAYEQYF
TRBD1,TRBV15,TRBJ2-2,many,TGTGCCACCAGCAGTTACACAGGGGGCTACGTAGACGGGGAGCTGTTTTTT,CATSSYTGGYVDGELFF
-,TRBV6-2/TRBV6-3,TRBJ1-1,-,TGTGCCAGCAGTTATCTGGGACTGGGAACTGAAGCTTTCTTT,CASSYLGLGTEAFF
-,TRBV6-2/TRBV6-3,TRBJ2-7,many,TGTGCCAGCAGTTACCATTCCTACGAGCAGTACTTC,CASSYHSYEQYF
-,TRBV29-1,TRBJ1-2,-,TGCAGCGTTCCCGTTGGAGCTAACTATGGCTACACCTTC,CSVPVGANYGYTF
-,TRBV7-9,TRBJ2-7,few,TGTGCCAGCAGCCCACAACCGGGACGGAATCCCTACGAGCAGTACTTC,CASSPQPGRNPYEQYF